This T cell receptor beta chain was found in a study of ipilimumab plus nivolumab after autologous stem cell transplantation. Study as a whole: Median doses per patient: about 5 ipilimumab, seven to nine nivolumab. Both relapsed and primary refractory DLBCL were included.

This CDR3 comprises 12 residues. The germline CDR1 and CDR2 sequences are SGHAT and FQDESV (reference sequence). Trimming took off 6 bases at V and 3 bases at J, with 6 bases between the two ends. Ipilimumab, 1 mg/kg, started 14 to 28 days after autologous transplant. Concerning this clone itself: Its antigen is undetermined.

The study, taken as a whole, reports: Per the authors, repertoire, Treg and microbiota data justify further study.

This table comes from immunoSEQ multiplex PCR, and its TCRdb copy is limited to in-frame clones, with some not included. The sample consists of some 22,000 clones, 77% of them appearing once. The V and J genes are TRBV11-1 and TRBJ1-3; D remains unclear. Sequenced material: PBMCs, taken in a trial of ipilimumab plus nivolumab as post-transplant consolidation. The origin of this receptor is a male donor with diffuse large B-cell lymphoma. CDR3 amino acids: CASSASGNTIYF. CDR3 DNA: TGTGCCAGCAGTGCCAGTGGAAACACCATATATTTT.